Shown below are 10 T cell receptor beta chains from a single sample sequenced in a study of CD8+ T cells in alopecia areata. RNA was extracted and reverse transcribed into cDNA as the sequencing template. Only in-frame clones appear in the TCRdb table, and some are missing; sequencing was by immunoSEQ multiplex PCR. The table lists about 200,000 clones, approximately 61% of them singletons. Specimen: CD4+ T cells sorted from blood, collected at week 0. The receptor set was obtained from a human donor with alopecia areata.

This clone was observed many times. V is TRBV7-2 and J is TRBJ1-6, with D uncertain. CDR1 is SGHTA and CDR2 is FQGNSA in the germline V gene. The CDR3 totals 16 residues. V was pared by 2 bases and J by 6 bases, with 14 bases between. The CDR3 region has the DNA TGTGCCAGCAGCTTACACGGCGGAGGATCTAATTCACCCCTCCACTTT. This codes for CASSLHGGGSNSPLHF.

The chain employs TRBV27 and TRBJ2-5, with 8 bases lining up with TRBD1. The CDR3 is 12 amino acids. V lost 9 bases to trimming and J lost 5 bases; unmatched junction nucleotides: 5. From germline, CDR1 is MNHEY and CDR2 SMNVEV (reference sequence). The CDR3 here is CASADRAETQYF. Here the CDR3 DNA reads TGTGCCAGTGCGGACAGGGCGGAGACCCAGTACTTC.

The chain is built from TRBV5-1 and TRBJ2-3; D not certain. Germline-derived CDR1 and CDR2 are SGHRS and YFSETQ. The CDR3 has 14 amino acids. V lost 0 bases and J lost 2, with 7 bases in between. The CDR3, as DNA: TGCGCCAGCAGCTTGGCTACAGCCACAGATACGCAGTATTTT. Protein product: CASSLATATDTQYF.

The V call is TRBV30, the J call TRBJ2-7; 7 bases are a match to TRBD1. This CDR3 has 14 amino acids. Germline V gene data show CDR1 as GTSNPN and CDR2 as SVGIG (reference sequence). V shed 3 bases, J shed 2 bases, and the junction held 7 bases outside the gene matches. CDR3 nucleotide sequence: TGTGCCTGGAGCAAAGGGGGCCCAACCTACGAGCAGTACTTC. Translating it yields CAWSKGGPTYEQYF.

The chain is built from TRBV15 and TRBJ2-5; 7 bases are a match to TRBD2. Germline CDR1 LNHNV, CDR2 YYDKDF (reference sequence). Losses at the gene ends were 6 bases for V and 5 bases for J; bases not matched to a gene: 9. CDR3 length: 14 amino acids. CDR3 sequence (DNA): TGTGCCACCAGTCCTAGAGCGGGACGGGAGACCCAGTACTTC. Translation gives CATSPRAGRETQYF.

This chain links TRBV1 with TRBJ1-2. TRBV1 is a pseudogene. The CDR3 runs to 14 residues. The CDR3 DNA sequence: TGCACCAGCAGCCAAGATGAGGTTAACTATGGCTACACCTTC. Its translation: CTSSQDEVNYGYTF.

The chain couples TRBV19 to TRBJ1-2; perhaps TRBD1 as D (6 bases). The germline V and J ends were trimmed by 6 bases and 0 bases, with 11 bases remaining between them. CDR3 length equals 14 residues. Looked up from germline, CDR1 is LNHDA and CDR2 is SQIVND (reference sequence). CDR3 in amino acids: CASSGTRSNYGYTF. As DNA, the CDR3 is TGTGCCAGTAGCGGGACAAGGTCTAACTATGGCTACACCTTC.

This clone was recorded once. This chain joins TRBV7-2 and TRBJ2-1; a possible D gene is TRBD1 (5 bases). The length of the CDR3 is 16 residues. The germline V gene has CDR1 SGHTA and CDR2 FQGNSA. The V gene lost 1 base and the J gene lost 0 bases, with 10 bases spanning the gap. The CDR3 loop reads CASSLGGQHSYNEQFF. CDR3 nucleotides: TGTGCCAGCAGCTTAGGGGGCCAACACTCCTACAATGAGCAGTTCTTC.

This clone has only a few counts. The chain carries TRBV6-5 and TRBJ1-1; D is undetermined. Trimming cost V 6 bases and J 0 bases, with 8 bases left between them. The CDR3 is 13 residues long. Germline V gene data show CDR1 as MNHEY and CDR2 as SVGAGI. The CDR3 reads CASRDGVNTEAFF. In DNA form, the CDR3 reads TGTGCCAGCAGAGACGGGGTGAACACTGAAGCTTTCTTT.

This chain joins TRBV5-1 and TRBJ2-1; D is undetermined. The CDR3 runs 13 residues. The V and J ends lost 5 bases and 5 bases respectively, with 11 bases between them. Looked up from germline, CDR1 is SGHRS and CDR2 is YFSETQ. The CDR3 loop is CASRFWSDNEQFF. CDR3 in DNA: TGCGCCAGCAGGTTCTGGTCGGACAATGAGCAGTTCTTC.